This passage covers 13 T cell receptor beta chains from one sample sequenced in a study of beta chain features in type 1 diabetes. Regarding the study as a whole: Moderate but significant shortening of TCRB CDR3s was recorded in all four CD4+ subsets from Type 1 diabetes patients.

Antigens of these TCRs are unknown. The isolated RNA, all of it, was reverse transcribed, so expressed TCRB transcripts were what got sequenced. The assay was immunoSEQ multiplex PCR, and TCRdb's table has in-frame clones only and misses some. This repertoire shows more than 150,000 clones, 9% found once; its top ten account for 0.65% to 0.9%. The source material was central memory CD4+ T cells from blood. All receptors come from a woman under 40 with type 1 diabetes.

This rearrangement joins TRBV28 to TRBJ2-1; 8 bases agree with TRBD1. Germline lookup yields CDR1 MDHEN and CDR2 SYDVKM. This CDR3 has 13 residues. Trimming took 8 bases from V and 10 from J; bases not matched to a gene: 10. CDR3 sequence (DNA): TGTGCCAGCGGACAGGGAGAGCTTAAGGAGCAGTTCTTC. Its translation: CASGQGELKEQFF.

The chain links TRBV2 to TRBJ2-7; 8 nucleotides match TRBD2. V lost 7 bases, J lost 2 bases, and 1 base stayed unmatched. This CDR3 has 12 amino acids. Germline V gene sequence: CDR1 SNHLY, CDR2 FYNNEI. The CDR3 here is CASTGGAYEQYF. CDR3 DNA: TGTGCCAGCACGGGAGGGGCCTACGAGCAGTACTTC.

The DNA for the CDR3 is TGTGCCTGGAAAACAGGGGGCACTGAAAAACTGTTTTTT. Protein: CAWKTGGTEKLFF. This chain uses TRBV30 with TRBJ1-4, with 9 bases matching TRBD1. Germline V lookup: CDR1 GTSNPN, CDR2 SVGIG (reference sequence). V shed 4 bases and J 7 bases; nucleotides not matched to a gene: 4. The CDR3 runs 13 residues.

The chain joins TRBV7-9 to TRBJ2-7, with 7 bases lining up with TRBD2. Germline V gene sequence: CDR1 SEHNR, CDR2 FQNEAQ (reference sequence). This CDR3 is 16 amino acids long. The V gene end was trimmed by 2 bases and the J gene end by 3 bases; junction bases not matched to a gene: 10. CDR3 sequence reads: CASSLSLAGSHYEQYF. CDR3 bases: TGTGCCAGCAGCTTATCCTTAGCGGGCAGTCACTACGAGCAGTACTTC.

The chain is built from TRBV20-1 and TRBJ2-7; D is unclear. V was clipped by 4 bases and J by 4 bases, with 8 bases between them. From germline, CDR1 is DFQATT and CDR2 SNEGSKA (reference sequence). CDR3 length: 11 amino acids. The CDR3 bases are TGCAGTGCTACTATAAGATACGAGCAGTACTTC. This encodes CSATIRYEQYF.

The sample holds a few counts of this clone. The chain couples TRBV5-1 to TRBJ1-1; TRBD1 agrees at 7 bases. Germline V gene sequence: CDR1 SGHRS, CDR2 YFSETQ. The V gene end was trimmed by 3 bases and the J gene end by 2 bases; junction bases not matched to a gene: 7. There are 15 residues in the CDR3. The CDR3 region has the DNA TGCGCCAGCAGCTCCGGCACAGGGGAAAACACTGAAGCTTTCTTT. It encodes CASSSGTGENTEAFF. Using reference TRBV5-1 and TRBJ1-1 for the parts outside the CDR3, the full variable domain is KAGVTQTPRYLIKTRGQQVTLSCSPISGHRSVSWYQQTPGQGLQFLFEYFSETQRNKGNFPGRFSGRQFSNSRSEMNVSTLELGDSALYLCASSSGTGENTEAFFGQGTRLTVV.

The gene calls are TRBV15 and TRBJ2-2; D is ambiguous. The V gene's germline CDR1 is LNHNV and CDR2 YYDKDF (reference sequence). The V end was cut by 0 bases, the J end by 4 bases, with 6 bases between. This CDR3 has 14 residues. The CDR3 nucleotides are TGTGCCACCAGCAGAGATCCCCTCACCGGGGAGCTGTTTTTT. Translating it yields CATSRDPLTGELFF.

The table lists this clone with a few counts. The chain uses TRBV10-3 and TRBJ1-5; D not certain. Germline V lookup: CDR1 ENHRY, CDR2 SYGVKD. The germline V and J ends were trimmed by 1 base and 1 base, with 11 bases remaining between them. The CDR3 has 16 residues. CDR3 sequence: CAISEFRDFSNQPQHF. The DNA of the CDR3 is TGTGCCATCAGTGAGTTCCGGGATTTCAGCAATCAGCCCCAGCATTTT.

This chain connects TRBV29-1 to TRBJ1-4; D remains unclear. Germline loops: CDR1 SQVTM, CDR2 ANQGSEA. The CDR3 has 12 amino acids. The germline V and J ends were trimmed by 4 bases and 8 bases, with 11 bases remaining between them. The CDR3 DNA sequence: TGCAGCGTTGGATGGAGTGGGGAAAAACTGTTTTTT. This encodes CSVGWSGEKLFF.

CDR3 residues: CASSTRDFETQYF. The CDR3 DNA is TGTGCCAGCAGCACCCGGGACTTCGAGACCCAGTACTTC. The chain carries TRBV9 and TRBJ2-5; D might be TRBD2 (6 bases). The CDR3 totals 13 residues. V shed 4 bases and J shed 5 bases, with 12 bases lying between them. Germline CDR1 and CDR2: SGDLS and YYNGEE.

The CDR3 DNA is TGTGCCAGCAGTCTTACCTCGGACAGGTACAACTATGGCTACACCTTC. Translating gives CASSLTSDRYNYGYTF. V usage is TRBV28 and J usage is TRBJ1-2; the match to TRBD1 covers 7 bases. From germline, CDR1 is MDHEN and CDR2 SYDVKM. V gave up 5 bases and J gave up 2 bases; unmatched junction bases: 11. The CDR3 covers 16 residues.

The sample holds a few counts of this clone. This chain uses TRBV28 with TRBJ1-5; TRBD1 is a possible D gene (6 bases). The CDR3 runs 15 residues. Germline assignment: CDR1 MDHEN and CDR2 SYDVKM. V lost 6 bases and J 7 bases, leaving 19 bases between the germline ends. CDR3 sequence reads: CASRRIPGVGQPQHF. CDR3 DNA sequence: TGTGCCAGCAGAAGAATTCCAGGGGTTGGACAGCCCCAGCATTTT.

This clone appeared a few times. This rearrangement joins TRBV6-5 to TRBJ2-1; TRBD2 matches 16 bases. J gave up 8 bases and V 6 bases, and 4 bases lay outside the gene matches. In germline, CDR1 is MNHEY, CDR2 SVGAGI. This CDR3 is 15 amino acids long. CDR3 in DNA: TGTGCCAGCAGGCTGGGACTAGCGGGAGGGCATGAGCAGTTCTTC. This encodes CASRLGLAGGHEQFF.